The entry that follows covers one T cell receptor (beta chain) sequence. Its antigen target is currently unknown. No quality values exist for individual bases; no much larger clone is one base distant. The entry originates in a study of blood T cell repertoires in COVID-19 (TCRdb year 2020). The study in broad terms: Samples from collaborators originated in the United States, Italy and Spain and spanned both the acute and convalescent phases of COVID-19. The material from the prospective study consisted of cDNA or gDNA derived from T cells, B-cell-depleted T cells, or PBMCs. The dataset comprised deeply sampled blood TCRbeta repertoires from subjects exposed to, actively infected with, or recovered from COVID-19. The repertoires were made available in a free public database intended to serve as a resource for research on the immune response to SARS-CoV-2. The samples were drawn from the first 160 participants of the ongoing ImmuneRACE study and from over a thousand subjects provided by 6 global collaborators. The sample metadata nearly always contained a de-identified subject ID, COVID-19 status, age in years and sex. Where HLA class I and class II types were available, the types were taken from metadata supplied by the sample provider, not from assay-based typing. Results the study describes overall, beyond this receptor: The quantity of clinical and demographic metadata differed by source and by participant and was supplied without curation.

Each collaborating institution followed its own protocols to collect whole blood in K2EDTA tubes. For TCRbeta analysis, collaborators shipped samples in one of three forms: frozen whole blood, isolated PBMCs, or DNA extracted from either of those sample types. The CDR1 and CDR2 encoded by the germline V gene are MNHEY and SVGAGI. The CDR3 sequence holds 16 residues, the cysteine and phenylalanine included. Only the CDR3 part of the read is kept: 48 bases, read in frame from the first base. For this chain, trimming is 2 bases at the V end and 5 bases at the J end, and the number of junction bases without a gene match is 7. TCRbeta CDR3 regions were amplified from genomic DNA by means of the immunoSEQ Assay, a bias-controlled multiplex PCR. From the authors' description of their analysis: Nucleated cell counts per sample were estimated from amplification of reference gene primers within the assay. To quantify the absolute abundance of each unique TCRbeta CDR3 rearrangement, sequence reads were collapsed and filtered. Productive Simpson clonality was computed per sample as the square root of Simpson's diversity index over productive rearrangements. This is the immuneACCESS table as TCRdb keeps it, with only in-frame sequences that have V and J called. A part of the clones is gone; compared with another copy, unresolved V genes explain less than half, and the rest is unexplained. The V and J calls and clone size come from that table; D and trimming were worked out from the DNA. The sample table lists around 99,000 clones, about four fifths of them with a count of one. Approximately 18% of the sample is held by the ten biggest clonotypes.

The TCR sequence derives from a woman at least 80 years old with active or convalescent COVID-19. The chain uses TRBV6-5 and TRBJ2-1, with 9 bases in between that match TRBD2. The sequencing input was peripheral blood. The nucleotide sequence reads TGTGCCAGCAGTTACCGGGGCGGGAGGGGACACAATGAGCAGTTCTTC. Its protein reads: CASSYRGGRGHNEQFF.